Listed below are T cell receptor beta chains from one sample, sequenced in a study of blood T cell repertoires in COVID-19. Using immunoSEQ multiplex PCR, the repertoire was profiled, and TCRdb retains in-frame clones only, with some absent. The profile shows 60,000 to 85,000 clones, more than 85% of them singletons. The sequencing input was peripheral blood. The source of these receptors is a man aged 40-50 years with COVID-19, enrolled during active disease. Both conserved end residues are part of each CDR3. Fields, in order: D gene, V gene, clone size, J gene, CDR3 DNA, CDR3 protein. The D gene is left open where the match is weak. Clone size, where shown, is once, few, many, or a class for clones that have expanded.

TRBD1,TRBV2,.,TRBJ2-7,TGTGCCAGCAGTAACCGGGACAGGCCCTACGAGCAGTACTTC,CASSNRDRPYEQYF
TRBD2,TRBV18,.,TRBJ2-3,TGTGCCAGCTCACCAAGAGGGACTAGCGGGGAGGGGGATACGCAGTATTTT,CASSPRGTSGEGDTQYF
.,TRBV28,few,TRBJ1-2,TGTGCCAGCAGTCCAGGAAGAAACTATGGCTACACCTTC,CASSPGRNYGYTF
TRBD1,TRBV10-2,.,TRBJ2-7,TGCGCCAGCAAGGGACAGGGATACGAGCAGTACTTC,CASKGQGYEQYF
.,TRBV28,.,TRBJ1-6,TGTGCCGTGGCCCCAGCCTATAATTCACCCCTCCACTTT,CAVAPAYNSPLHF
.,TRBV7-6,once,TRBJ2-5,TGTGCCAGCAGCCCACCGGGGGAAGAGACCCAGTACTTC,CASSPPGEETQYF
.,TRBV28,.,TRBJ1-1,TGTGCCAGCAGTTTAGCAGGAGCAGGGGACACTGAAGCTTTCTTT,CASSLAGAGDTEAFF
.,TRBV19,.,TRBJ2-5,TGTGCCAGTAGTATAGCTGACTGGCAAGAGACCCAGTACTTC,CASSIADWQETQYF
TRBD1,TRBV3-1/TRBV3-2,.,TRBJ2-1,TGTGCCAGCAGCCAAGAAGGTCCGGGGACAGGATTGTTCAATGAGCAGTTCTTC,CASSQEGPGTGLFNEQFF
.,TRBV5-1,.,TRBJ2-1,TGCGCCAGCAGTTTGCAAGACTTCAATGAGCAGTTCTTC,CASSLQDFNEQFF
.,TRBV30,once,TRBJ1-1,TGTGCCTGGAGTGTGTGGGGGGGTGGCACTGAAGCTTTCTTT,CAWSVWGGGTEAFF
.,TRBV4-1,.,TRBJ2-7,TGCGCCAGCAGCCCCCGTGGCCCAAGCTCCTACGAGCAGTACTTC,CASSPRGPSSYEQYF
TRBD1,TRBV12-3/TRBV12-4,.,TRBJ2-1,TGTGCCAGCAGTTCCACCGGGACAGATGAGCAGTTCTTC,CASSSTGTDEQFF
TRBD2,TRBV18,.,TRBJ2-7,TGTGCCAGCTCACTTGCTAGCGGGGGGGACACCGAGCAGTACTTC,CASSLASGGDTEQYF
TRBD1,TRBV19,.,TRBJ1-5,TGTGCCAGTAGGCTACAGGGGAGCAATCAGCCCCAGCATTTT,CASRLQGSNQPQHF
.,TRBV2,.,TRBJ1-5,TGTGCCAGCAGTGAGGTGGGGGCAAATCAGCCCCAGCATTTT,CASSEVGANQPQHF
.,TRBV7-9,.,TRBJ2-7,TGTGCCAGCAGCCCAGACACCTACGAGCAGTACTTC,CASSPDTYEQYF
TRBD2,TRBV6-6,.,TRBJ2-7,TGTGCCAGCACCCCAGATAGCGGGGGGGCTTACGAGCAGTACTTC,CASTPDSGGAYEQYF
.,TRBV27,.,TRBJ2-7,TGTGCCAGCAGTTTATCGGGACTCAGCTCCTACGAGCAGTACTTC,CASSLSGLSSYEQYF
.,TRBV10-3,.,TRBJ2-5,TGTGCCACGCAGGACAGAGACGAGACCCAGTACTTC,CATQDRDETQYF
.,TRBV19,.,TRBJ1-1,TGTGCCAGTAGTATAAGGCGTGACAGGCTGGGCACTGAAGCTTTCTTT,CASSIRRDRLGTEAFF
TRBD1,TRBV7-3,.,TRBJ1-1,TGTGCCAGCAGCTCTGACAGGGGAGGGACTGAAGCTTTCTTT,CASSSDRGGTEAFF
TRBD1,TRBV6-1,.,TRBJ1-2,TGTGCCAGCAGTGAAATCACAGGGGGAGGCGGCTACACCTTC,CASSEITGGGGYTF
.,TRBV4-1,.,TRBJ2-6,TGCGCCAGCAGCCTCAACAGGGCGGAAGGGGCCAACGTCCTGACTTTC,CASSLNRAEGANVLTF
.,TRBV5-1,.,TRBJ1-2,TGCGCCAGCAGGACAGGAGGCCCAAACTATGGCTACACCTTC,CASRTGGPNYGYTF
.,TRBV15,once,TRBJ1-2,TGTGCCACCAGCAGAGCCCAAGGACAGAACTATGGCTACACCTTC,CATSRAQGQNYGYTF
TRBD1,TRBV3-1/TRBV3-2,.,TRBJ2-5,TGTGCCAGCAGCCAAGCGACAGGGCCCCAAGAGACCCAGTACTTC,CASSQATGPQETQYF
TRBD2,TRBV15,few,TRBJ2-1,TGTGCCAGTTCGCGGGGGGCATACAATGAGCAGTTCTTC,CASSRGAYNEQFF
TRBD2,TRBV5-1,.,TRBJ2-3,TGCGCCAGCAGCGAAGGACTAGAAGATACGCAGTATTTT,CASSEGLEDTQYF
.,TRBV10-3,.,TRBJ2-5,TGTGCCATCAGTGACGACAGACAAGAGACCCAGTACTTC,CAISDDRQETQYF
.,TRBV12-3/TRBV12-4,.,TRBJ2-1,TGTGCCAGCAGCGACATCTACAATGAGCAGTTCTTC,CASSDIYNEQFF
.,TRBV11-2,.,TRBJ1-2,TGTGCCAGCAGCCAACAGGGAGAACATGGCTACACCTTC,CASSQQGEHGYTF
.,TRBV5-4,.,TRBJ2-2,TGTGCCAGCAGCGACCCGGGAGCGAACACCGGGGAGCTGTTTTTT,CASSDPGANTGELFF
.,TRBV5-4,.,TRBJ1-2,TGTGCCAGCAGCTGGGGGGAAGCTAACTATGGCTACACCTTC,CASSWGEANYGYTF
TRBD1,TRBV5-1,few,TRBJ1-5,TGCGCCAGCAGTCCCGGACAGGGGGCGTACCAGCCCCAGCATTTT,CASSPGQGAYQPQHF
.,TRBV12-1,.,TRBJ2-1,TGTGCCAGCAGCTGCAAGCGGGGGGGCCAGGGTGAGCAGTTCTTC,CASSCKRGGQGEQFF
.,TRBV20-1,.,TRBJ1-2,TGCAGTGCTAGAACAGACTATGGCTACACCTTC,CSARTDYGYTF
.,TRBV5-5,.,TRBJ1-2,TGTGCCAGCAGCTTGGACGGTGAAATGTTCTATGGCTACACCTTC,CASSLDGEMFYGYTF
TRBD1,TRBV5-1,.,TRBJ2-2,TGCGCCAGCAGCTTACGACAGGGGGCCACCGGGGAGCTGTTTTTT,CASSLRQGATGELFF
TRBD2,TRBV19,.,TRBJ2-2,TGTGCCAGTAGTTCGGGACTAGCGGGGGAGAACACCGGGGAGCTGTTTTTT,CASSSGLAGENTGELFF
TRBD1,TRBV5-1,.,TRBJ1-3,TGCGCCAGCAGCTTGGGAGGCCAGGGGGCAGACACCATATATTTT,CASSLGGQGADTIYF
TRBD1,TRBV27,.,TRBJ1-5,TGTGCCAGCAACCCCGCGGGCCCAGGGGGTCAGCCCCAGCATTTT,CASNPAGPGGQPQHF
.,TRBV3-1/TRBV3-2,.,TRBJ2-7,TGTGCCAGCAGCCAACGCGCCCGGGGGTCCTCCTACGAGCAGTACTTC,CASSQRARGSSYEQYF
.,TRBV12-3/TRBV12-4,.,TRBJ2-2,TGTGCCAGCAGCAGACTAGAAACCGGGGAGCTGTTTTTT,CASSRLETGELFF
TRBD1,TRBV19,.,TRBJ2-1,TGTGCCAGTAGTATAGAGGGACAGGGCTACAATGAGCAGTTCTTC,CASSIEGQGYNEQFF
.,TRBV6-5,.,TRBJ2-2,TGTGCCAGCAGGACCCAGGGGTCCGGAAGGGGGGAGCTGTTTTTT,CASRTQGSGRGELFF
.,TRBV25-1,.,TRBJ1-4,TGTGCCAGCAGTGGCTGGAGGTATGGGGAAAAACTGTTTTTT,CASSGWRYGEKLFF
.,TRBV18,.,TRBJ2-5,TGTGCCAGCTCACCACCTGGACAGCTCCGAGAGACCCAGTACTTC,CASSPPGQLRETQYF